This TCR beta chain was captured in a study of blood T cell repertoires in COVID-19. Study details: The United States, Italy and Spain were the sources of the acute and convalescent COVID-19 samples. PBMCs, B-cell-depleted T cells, or T cells provided the cDNA or gDNA that made up the material.

CDR3 length equals 14 residues. Unmatched junction bases numbered 8, after V lost 6 bases and J lost 8 bases. Germline V gene data show CDR1 as SNHLY and CDR2 as FYNNEI. Per the authors' pipeline: Estimation of nucleated cell counts relied on the amplification of reference gene primers. Sequencing was performed with immunoSEQ multiplex PCR; in TCRdb, only in-frame clones are kept and a portion is missing. V and J calls and clone size come straight from that table; D and trimming were deduced from the DNA. The data contain 200,000 to 250,000 clones, 80% to 90% of them singletons. The TCR originated in a man in his sixties who had recovered from COVID-19. The sequenced material came from peripheral blood. V gene TRBV2 combines with J gene TRBJ1-4; 8 positions match TRBD1. The CDR3 spells CASRETGVGEKLFF. In nucleotides, the CDR3 is TGTGCCAGCAGAGAGACAGGGGTTGGAGAAAAACTGTTTTTT.